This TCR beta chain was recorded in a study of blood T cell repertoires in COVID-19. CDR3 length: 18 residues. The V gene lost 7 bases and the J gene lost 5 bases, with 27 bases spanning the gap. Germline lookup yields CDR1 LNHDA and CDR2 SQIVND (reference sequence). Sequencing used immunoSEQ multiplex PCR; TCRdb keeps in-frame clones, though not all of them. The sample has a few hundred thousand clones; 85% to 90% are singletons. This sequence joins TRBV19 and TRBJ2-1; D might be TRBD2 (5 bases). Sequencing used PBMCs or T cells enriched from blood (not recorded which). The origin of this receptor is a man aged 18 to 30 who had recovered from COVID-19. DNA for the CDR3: TGTGCCAGTAAAATTGGGGAGCTTCGCAGAGATATCCACAATGAGCAGTTCTTC. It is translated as CASKIGELRRDIHNEQFF.